The clone carrying this T cell receptor beta chain occurred a few times. This entry is derived from a study of blood T cell repertoires in COVID-19. About the study: The analysed material was cDNA or gDNA that came from T cells, B-cell-depleted T cells, or PBMCs.

The CDR3 consists of 14 residues. Germline values: CDR1 SGHDT, CDR2 YYEEEE. V lost 0 bases, J lost 2 bases, and 9 bases lay in between. In the original analysis: Reference gene primer amplification gave nucleated cell count estimates. Here immunoSEQ multiplex PCR was the method, and the copy in TCRdb shows in-frame clones only, minus some. That table is the source of V, J and clone size, and D and trimming were worked out from the DNA. Of tens of thousands of clones in the sample, 75% to 85% were seen once. The material sequenced was peripheral blood. The clonotype comes from a woman in her seventies with acute or convalescent COVID-19. V is TRBV5-6 and J is TRBJ2-7; TRBD1 might be the D (6 bases). The CDR3 region is CASSLDRVTYEQYF. CDR3 DNA: TGTGCCAGCAGCTTGGACAGGGTTACCTACGAGCAGTACTTC. Combining the CDR3 with reference TRBV5-6 and TRBJ2-7 gives the whole variable domain DAGVTQSPTHLIKTRGQQVTLRCSPKSGHDTVSWYQQALGQGPQFIFQYYEEEERQRGNFPDRFSGHQFPNYSSELNVNALLLGDSALYLCASSLDRVTYEQYFGPGTRLTVT.